This T cell receptor (beta chain) was recovered during a study of T cell repertoires in cytomegalovirus infection. For the study at large: Researchers turned to recently identified HLA-C-restricted CMV epitopes as well as well-studied HLA-B-restricted ones. Public TCR beta signature analysis indicated the presence of both CMV infection and matching HLA type.

Whole-study findings and limits: Frequencies of public TCR beta families were cumulated, and this identified carriers of CMV plus the relevant HLA. Ex vivo, HLA-C-restricted CMV-specific TCR beta clonotypes prevailed over the rest of the response.

MiXCR was run by TCRdb on the reads, yielding one entry per CDR3 protein. The sample shows hundreds of thousands of distinct CDR3 sequences, roughly 46% of them seen only once. Notes on this clonotype: The antigen is undetermined.

The sample in question was cultured PBMCs, obtained from culture after CMV antigen stimulation. The source is a human donor in good health (CMV status not recorded). Some clones in this sample may be carry-over from other donors' samples.

CDR3 nucleotide sequence: TGTGCCAGCAGTTATGGGCTACTTGTCGAAACGGACACAGATACGCAGTATTTT. Its protein is CASSYGLLVETDTDTQYF. V usage is TRBV6-6 and J usage is TRBJ2-3; D call uncertain. The germline CDR1 and CDR2 sequences are MNHNY and SVGAGI (reference sequence). The CDR3 is 18 residues long. V lost 3 bases and J lost 2, with 21 bases in between.